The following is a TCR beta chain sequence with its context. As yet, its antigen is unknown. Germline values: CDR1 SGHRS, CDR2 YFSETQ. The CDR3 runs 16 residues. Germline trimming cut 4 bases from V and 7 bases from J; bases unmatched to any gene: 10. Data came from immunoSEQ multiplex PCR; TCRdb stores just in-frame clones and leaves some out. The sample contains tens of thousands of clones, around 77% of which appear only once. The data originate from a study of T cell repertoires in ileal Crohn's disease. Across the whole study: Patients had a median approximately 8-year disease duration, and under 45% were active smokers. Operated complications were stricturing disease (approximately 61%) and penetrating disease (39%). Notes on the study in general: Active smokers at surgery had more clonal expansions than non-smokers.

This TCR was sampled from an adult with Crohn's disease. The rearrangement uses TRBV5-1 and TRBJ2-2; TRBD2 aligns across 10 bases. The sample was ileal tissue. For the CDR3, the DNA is TGCGCCAGCAGCCCCATGACTAGCGGGCAGGTCGGGGAGCTGTTTTTT. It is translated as CASSPMTSGQVGELFF.